The 20 T cell receptor beta chains presented below share a single source sample, sequenced in a study of T cells in Graves' hyperthyroidism and ophthalmopathy. What was amplified from RNA transcripts were TCR beta CDR3 regions. HTBI primers were employed in a first-round RT-PCR of the TCR CDR3. TCRdb independently ran MiXCR on the multiplex PCR reads; one entry per CDR3 protein. This table has around 700,000 distinct CDR3 sequences, around a sixth appearing once. Sequences were obtained from blood. The receptors originated from a woman in her fifties or sixties with Graves' hyperthyroidism that later progressed to Graves' ophthalmopathy.

This clonotype appeared many times. The V and J genes are TRBV10-3 and TRBJ1-2; no clear D. CDR1 ENHRY and CDR2 SYGVKD come from the germline V gene. The V end was cut by 8 bases, the J end by 0 bases, with 10 bases between. The CDR3 length is 13 residues. The CDR3 sequence: CAIGTGANYGYTF. The CDR3, as DNA: TGTGCCATCGGAACGGGAGCTAACTATGGCTACACCTTC.

There are many counts of this clonotype. This chain joins TRBV9 and TRBJ2-5, with 15 bases fitting TRBD2. The germline V gene has CDR1 SGDLS and CDR2 YYNGEE. This CDR3 is 19 amino acids long. The junction had 15 bases not matched to a gene; V was cut back by 4 bases and J by 5 bases. The CDR3 here is CASSQSLPGLAGGWETQYF. CDR3 nucleotide sequence: TGTGCCAGCAGCCAAAGCCTACCGGGACTAGCGGGGGGTTGGGAGACCCAGTACTTC.

This clonotype was found a few times. V and J are TRBV11-2 and TRBJ2-3, with 7 positions matching TRBD2. Trimming removed 1 base from V and 4 bases from J; junction bases left unmatched: 14. Germline V gene lookup returns CDR1 SGHAT and CDR2 FQNNGV. The CDR3 spans 18 residues. CDR3 residues: CASSLVGGFRSSPDTQYF. The CDR3 coding sequence is TGTGCCAGCAGCTTAGTCGGGGGGTTCCGAAGCTCCCCAGATACGCAGTATTTT.

This clonotype showed up many times. V gene TRBV6-1 combines with J gene TRBJ1-2; D possibly corresponds to TRBD1 (5 bases). CDR1 is MNHNS and CDR2 is SASEGT in the germline V gene. Trimming cost V 5 bases and J 4 bases, with 11 bases left between them. This CDR3 has 13 amino acids. The CDR3 nucleotides are TGTGCCAGCAGTTATGACAGCCTCTATGGCTACACCTTC. It encodes CASSYDSLYGYTF.

In this sample, this clonotype turned up many times. The gene calls are TRBV5-1 and TRBJ2-1; D is uncertain. The germline V and J ends were trimmed by 4 bases and 2 bases, with 10 bases remaining between them. The CDR3 is 14 amino acids. Germline V CDR1 and CDR2: SGHRS, YFSETQ. CDR3 DNA sequence: TGCGCCAGCAGCCCCCAGCCAACCTACAATGAGCAGTTCTTC. Its protein product is CASSPQPTYNEQFF.

This clonotype was seen more than once but under ten times. This chain links TRBV6-1 with TRBJ2-5, with D maybe TRBD2 (5 bases). Germline CDR1 and CDR2: MNHNS and SASEGT. Trimming left V 6 bases short and J 4 bases short, with 6 bases between. The CDR3 has 11 amino acids. This CDR3 reads CASRLVETQYF. The CDR3 DNA sequence: TGTGCCAGCAGACTAGTAGAGACCCAGTACTTC.

Ten or more counts support this clonotype. The CDR3 bases are TGCAGTGCTAGAGATCCTCAGGTCCAAGAGACCCAGTACTTC. As protein: CSARDPQVQETQYF. The chain is built from TRBV20-1 and TRBJ2-5; unclear D gene. V lost 0 bases and J lost 1, with 9 bases in between. CDR1 is DFQATT and CDR2 is SNEGSKA in the germline V gene (reference sequence). This CDR3 spans 14 amino acids.

V and J are TRBV5-6 and TRBJ1-1; unclear D gene. V was cut by 6 bases and J by 2 bases, with 14 bases left in between. CDR3 size: 14 residues. Germline V gene lookup returns CDR1 SGHDT and CDR2 YYEEEE. CDR3 sequence reads: CASNFGPDNTEAFF. The CDR3 DNA is TGTGCCAGCAACTTCGGCCCGGATAACACTGAAGCTTTCTTT.

This clonotype was seen once. It may be a read error: a sequence one base away is much more abundant. As DNA, the CDR3 is TGTGCCAGCAGCCAAGAGCGGGGGGGGGGTTGGGACACTGAAGCTTTCTTT. This gives the protein CASSQERGGGWDTEAFF. The J gene is TRBJ1-1, the V gene TRBV3-1; D might be TRBD1 (5 bases). Germline loops: CDR1 LGHDT, CDR2 YNNKEL (reference sequence). The V and J ends lost 0 bases and 3 bases respectively, with 17 bases between them. This CDR3 has 17 residues.

In this sample, this clonotype turned up many times. The chain uses TRBV20-1 and TRBJ1-2, with D unclear. Germline CDR1 DFQATT, CDR2 SNEGSKA (reference sequence). V lost 7 bases and J 8 bases, leaving 20 bases between the germline ends. There are 13 residues in the CDR3. CDR3 DNA sequence: TGCAGTGTTCCTTTTAAGGACGGCCTGGGCTACACCTTC. Protein sequence: CSVPFKDGLGYTF.

The V gene is TRBV5-4, the J gene TRBJ1-1; 7 nucleotides line up with TRBD1. Per germline, CDR1 SGHNT and CDR2 YYREEE (reference sequence). J lost 1 base, V lost 0 bases, and 9 bases had no gene match. This CDR3 is 17 amino acids long. The chain's CDR3 is CASSLGGQIGANTEAFF. Written as DNA, the CDR3 is TGTGCCAGCAGCTTGGGGGGACAGATTGGGGCGAACACTGAAGCTTTCTTT.

This clonotype came up many times. The CDR3 is CASSYYDTYSNQPQHF. The CDR3 DNA sequence: TGTGCCAGCAGTTACTACGACACATATAGCAATCAGCCCCAGCATTTT. V is TRBV28 and J is TRBJ1-5; D not certain. The CDR3 contains 16 residues. V dropped 4 bases and J dropped 0 bases, with 13 bases sitting between them. Germline V gene data show CDR1 as MDHEN and CDR2 as SYDVKM.

The rearrangement uses TRBV5-1 and TRBJ2-1; 7 bases are a match to TRBD1. V gave up 3 bases and J gave up 5 bases; unmatched junction bases: 5. The CDR3 has 14 amino acids. Germline CDR1 SGHRS, CDR2 YFSETQ. DNA of the CDR3: TGCGCCAGCAGCTCGCGGACAGGCAACAATGAGCAGTTCTTC. Translated: CASSSRTGNNEQFF.

J is TRBJ1-2 and V is TRBV18, with no clear D. Deletions cut 2 bases from V and 6 bases from J, with 13 bases between. The germline V gene encodes CDR1 KGHSH and CDR2 LQKENI. This CDR3 region has 14 residues. Here the CDR3 DNA reads TGTGCCAGCTCACCAGCCCCGTCATCAGATGGCTACACCTTC. Translated: CASSPAPSSDGYTF.

CDR3 sequence: CASSSRTGRNIQYF. The CDR3 DNA reads as TGTGCCAGCAGTTCCCGGACAGGGAGGAACATTCAGTACTTC. The chain joins TRBV27 to TRBJ2-4, with TRBD1 identical over 8 bases. The CDR3 loop spans 14 amino acids. Germline V lookup: CDR1 MNHEY, CDR2 SMNVEV (reference sequence). J was trimmed by 7 bases and V by 4 bases; bases with no gene match: 6.

This clonotype was recorded many times. The genes are TRBV13 and TRBJ1-1, with D maybe TRBD1 (5 bases). V was trimmed by 8 bases and J by 5 bases, leaving 24 bases between them. Germline CDR1 PRHDT, CDR2 FYEKMQ (reference sequence). The CDR3 runs 16 residues. The CDR3: CASGQYGTGIGTEAFF. In DNA form, the CDR3 reads TGTGCCAGCGGACAATACGGTACGGGAATTGGAACTGAAGCTTTCTTT. Combining the CDR3 with reference TRBV13 and TRBJ1-1 gives the whole variable domain AAGVIQSPRHLIKEKRETATLKCYPIPRHDTVYWYQQGPGQDPQFLISFYEKMQSDKGSIPDRFSAQQFSDYHSELNMSSLELGDSALYFCASGQYGTGIGTEAFFGQGTRLTVV.

Note on this clonotype: A much bigger clone sits one base away, suggesting this may be a read error. V usage is TRBV30 and J usage is TRBJ1-5, with 7 bases identical to TRBD1. The CDR3 extends over 14 amino acids. Germline CDR1 and CDR2: GTSNPN and SVGIG (reference sequence). V shed 5 bases and J 3 bases; nucleotides not matched to a gene: 7. The CDR3 here is CAWWDRESNQPQHF. The CDR3 DNA sequence: TGTGCCTGGTGGGACAGAGAATCCAATCAGCCCCAGCATTTT.

This clonotype was found a few times. This chain joins TRBV5-5 and TRBJ1-1, with D tentatively TRBD1 (5 bases). CDR3 length: 16 amino acids. V was cut by 2 bases and J by 5 bases, with 19 bases left in between. Germline V gene sequence: CDR1 SGHKS, CDR2 YYEKEE (reference sequence). As DNA, the CDR3 is TGTGCCAGCAGCTTTTTCCCCGAGGGGATGGCGACTGAAGCTTTCTTT. Its protein product is CASSFFPEGMATEAFF.

This clonotype appeared many times. The chain links TRBV5-1 to TRBJ2-7; TRBD1 aligns across 8 bases. With V trimmed by 0 bases and J by 2 bases, 7 bases remained unmatched. This CDR3 contains 16 residues. Germline loops: CDR1 SGHRS, CDR2 YFSETQ. This CDR3 reads CASSLDGTGRTYEQYF. CDR3 DNA: TGCGCCAGCAGCTTGGACGGGACAGGAAGAACCTACGAGCAGTACTTC. Looking up the rest from reference TRBV5-1 and TRBJ2-7 gives the full variable domain: KAGVTQTPRYLIKTRGQQVTLSCSPISGHRSVSWYQQTPGQGLQFLFEYFSETQRNKGNFPGRFSGRQFSNSRSEMNVSTLELGDSALYLCASSLDGTGRTYEQYFGPGTRLTVT.

The chain is built from TRBV18 and TRBJ2-7; no definite D call. This CDR3 region has 14 residues. Looked up from germline, CDR1 is KGHSH and CDR2 is LQKENI. Trimming stripped 2 bases from V and 3 bases from J, with 11 bases between. The CDR3 sequence is CASSPGYRVYEQYF. DNA of the CDR3: TGTGCCAGCTCACCAGGGTATAGAGTCTACGAGCAGTACTTC. Combining the CDR3 with reference TRBV18 and TRBJ2-7 gives the whole variable domain NAGVMQNPRHLVRRRGQEARLRCSPMKGHSHVYWYRQLPEEGLKFMVYLQKENIIDESGMPKERFSAEFPKEGPSILRIQQVVRGDSAAYFCASSPGYRVYEQYFGPGTRLTVT.